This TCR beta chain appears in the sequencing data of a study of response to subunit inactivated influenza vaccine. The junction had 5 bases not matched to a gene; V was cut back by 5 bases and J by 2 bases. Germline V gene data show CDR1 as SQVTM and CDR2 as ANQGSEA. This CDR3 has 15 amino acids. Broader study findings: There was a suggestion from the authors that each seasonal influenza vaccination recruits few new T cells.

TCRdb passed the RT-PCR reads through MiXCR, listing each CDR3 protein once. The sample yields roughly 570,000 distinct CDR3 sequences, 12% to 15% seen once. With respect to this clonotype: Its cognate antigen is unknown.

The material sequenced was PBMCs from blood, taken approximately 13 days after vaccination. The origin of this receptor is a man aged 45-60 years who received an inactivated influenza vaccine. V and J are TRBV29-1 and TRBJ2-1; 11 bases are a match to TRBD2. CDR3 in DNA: TGCAGCGTTACTAGCGGGAGCCGCGCCTACAATGAGCAGTTCTTC. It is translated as CSVTSGSRAYNEQFF.